This T cell receptor (beta chain) derives from a study of cytomegalovirus exposure and HLA in healthy donors. Study conclusions and caveats: There were under 200 TCR beta chains listed as cytomegalovirus-associated.

About this clone: The antigen remains unidentified.

Assay used: immunoSEQ multiplex PCR; TCRdb lists only in-frame clones, some missing. In the table there are 150,000 to 200,000 clones, 88% of which are singletons. The CDR3 has 14 amino acids. The V gene lost 5 bases and the J gene lost 4 bases, with 11 bases spanning the gap. From germline, CDR1 is MNHEY and CDR2 SVGAGI. The donors were members of the validation cohort comprising 120 subjects, separate from the roughly 670-subject first cohort. Sample: PBMCs. This TCR derives from a man aged 18 to 30 in good health and CMV-seronegative. This chain links TRBV6-5 with TRBJ1-4, with D maybe TRBD1 (5 bases). This CDR3 reads CASSPGGSNEKLFF. In DNA form, the CDR3 reads TGTGCCAGCAGTCCCGGGGGAAGTAATGAAAAACTGTTTTTT.